The entry below gives a single T cell receptor (beta chain) sequence along with its context. Its cognate antigen is unknown. CDR1 and CDR2 (germline): LGHNA, YNFKEQ. The CDR3 spans 16 residues. Trimming took 0 bases from V and 1 from J, leaving 12 bases between them. Specified treatment: roughly 19 received Ad26.COV2.S at low or high dose, single or two shots; 5 received placebo; per-sample allocation not given. Sampling was done on day 63 after the first vaccine or placebo injection. Cohort 1b enrolled adults aged 18-55 years in Boston. The sample originates from a study of Ad26.COV2.S vaccination and SARS-CoV-2 variants. Study-wide context: Donor joined the COV1001 Ad26.COV2.S trial arm. Study-level points and caveats: In vaccinated individuals, spike-specific CD8+ and CD4+ T cell responses reportedly displayed substantial breadth.

The repertoire was sequenced with immunoSEQ multiplex PCR; TCRdb's copy has only in-frame clones and lacks some. There are 350,000 to 500,000 clones in the sample; approximately 89% occur only once, and roughly 2.5% lies in the top ten. The specimen was peripheral blood, collected in a trial of Ad26.COV2.S vaccine versus placebo. The chain has TRBV4-2 and TRBJ1-1; perhaps TRBD1 as D (5 bases). The sequence derives from a person aged 18-65 years who received the Ad26.COV2.S COVID-19 vaccine or a placebo. DNA for the CDR3: TGTGCCAGCAGCCAAGATCAGGGAGCACGGAACACTGAAGCTTTCTTT. Amino acid sequence: CASSQDQGARNTEAFF.